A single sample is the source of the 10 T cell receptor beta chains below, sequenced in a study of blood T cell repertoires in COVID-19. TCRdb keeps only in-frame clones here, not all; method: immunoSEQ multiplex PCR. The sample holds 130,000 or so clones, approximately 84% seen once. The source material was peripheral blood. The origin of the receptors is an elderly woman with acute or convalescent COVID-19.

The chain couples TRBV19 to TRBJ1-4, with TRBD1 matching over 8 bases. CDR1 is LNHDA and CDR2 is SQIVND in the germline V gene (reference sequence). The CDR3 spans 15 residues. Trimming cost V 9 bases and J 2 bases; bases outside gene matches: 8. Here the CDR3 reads CASQDRGGTNEKLFF. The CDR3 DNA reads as TGTGCCAGCCAAGACAGGGGAGGTACTAATGAAAAACTGTTTTTT.

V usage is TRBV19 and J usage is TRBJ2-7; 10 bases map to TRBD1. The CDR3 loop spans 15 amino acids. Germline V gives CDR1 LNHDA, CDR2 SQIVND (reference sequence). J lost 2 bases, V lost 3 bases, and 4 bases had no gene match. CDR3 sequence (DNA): TGTGCCAGTAGTATTTTAGGACAGGGGGCCTACGAGCAGTACTTC. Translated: CASSILGQGAYEQYF.

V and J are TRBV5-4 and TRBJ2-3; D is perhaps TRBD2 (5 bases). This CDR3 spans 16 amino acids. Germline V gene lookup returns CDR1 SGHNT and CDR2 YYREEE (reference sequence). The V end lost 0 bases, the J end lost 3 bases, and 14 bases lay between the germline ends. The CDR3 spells CASSLVGRLATDTQYF. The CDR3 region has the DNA TGTGCCAGCAGCTTGGTAGGGCGGCTAGCAACAGATACGCAGTATTTT.

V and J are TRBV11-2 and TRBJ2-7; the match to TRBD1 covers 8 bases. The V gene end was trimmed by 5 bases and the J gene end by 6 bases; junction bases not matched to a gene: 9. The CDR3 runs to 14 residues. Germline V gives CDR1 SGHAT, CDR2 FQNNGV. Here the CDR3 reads CASSTYTGTGEQYF. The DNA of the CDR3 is TGTGCCAGCAGCACATACACCGGGACAGGCGAGCAGTACTTC.

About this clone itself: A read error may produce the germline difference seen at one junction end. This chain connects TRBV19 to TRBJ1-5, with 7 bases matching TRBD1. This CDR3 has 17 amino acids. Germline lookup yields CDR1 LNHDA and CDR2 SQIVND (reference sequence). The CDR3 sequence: CASSTARQGGSYQPQHF. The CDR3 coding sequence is TGTGCCAGTAGTACCGCCCGGCAGGGGGGTAGCTATCAGCCCCAGCATTTT.

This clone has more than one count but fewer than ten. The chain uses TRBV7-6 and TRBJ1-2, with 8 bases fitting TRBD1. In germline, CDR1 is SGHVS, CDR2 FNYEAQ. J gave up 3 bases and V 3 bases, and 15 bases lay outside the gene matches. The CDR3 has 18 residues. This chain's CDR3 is CASSLEQGAVGFDYGYTF. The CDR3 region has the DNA TGTGCCAGCAGCTTGGAGCAGGGGGCGGTAGGGTTCGACTATGGCTACACCTTC.

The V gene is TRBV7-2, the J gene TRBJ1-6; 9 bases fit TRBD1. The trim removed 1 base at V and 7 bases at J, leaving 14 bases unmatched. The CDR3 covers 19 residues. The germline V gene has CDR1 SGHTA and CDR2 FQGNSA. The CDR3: CASSLGYRDRVYRNSPLHF. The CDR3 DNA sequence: TGTGCCAGCAGCTTAGGTTACCGGGACAGGGTTTATAGGAATTCACCCCTCCACTTT.

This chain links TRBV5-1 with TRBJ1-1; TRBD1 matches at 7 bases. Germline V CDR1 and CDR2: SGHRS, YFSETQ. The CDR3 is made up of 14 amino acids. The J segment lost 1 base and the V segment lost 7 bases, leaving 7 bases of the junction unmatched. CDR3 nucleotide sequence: TGCGCCAGCCAACAGGGGTGGGCGAACACTGAAGCTTTCTTT. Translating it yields CASQQGWANTEAFF.

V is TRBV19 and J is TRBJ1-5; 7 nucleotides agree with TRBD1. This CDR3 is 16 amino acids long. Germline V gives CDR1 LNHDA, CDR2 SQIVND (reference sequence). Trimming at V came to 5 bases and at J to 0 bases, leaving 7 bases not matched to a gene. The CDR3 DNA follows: TGTGCCAGTAGTGAACAGGGGTTCTATAGCAATCAGCCCCAGCATTTT. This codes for CASSEQGFYSNQPQHF.

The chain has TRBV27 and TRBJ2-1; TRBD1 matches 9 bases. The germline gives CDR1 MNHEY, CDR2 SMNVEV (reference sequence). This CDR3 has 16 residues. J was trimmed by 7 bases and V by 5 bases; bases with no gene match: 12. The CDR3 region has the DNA TGTGCCAGCAGTCTCACCGGGACAGGGTTTAGTAATGAGCAGTTCTTC. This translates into CASSLTGTGFSNEQFF.